A single sample gave rise to the 10 T cell receptor beta chains below, sequenced in a study of tumor-infiltrating lymphocytes in oesophageal squamous cell carcinoma. TCRdb used MiXCR to reprocess the PCR reads, holding one entry per CDR3 protein. The top ten hold 15% to 20% of the sample, which has 15,000 to 20,000 distinct CDR3 sequences, 50% seen once. The specimen sequenced was esophageal tumor tissue. The origin of the receptors is a male donor with esophageal squamous cell carcinoma.

The rearrangement links TRBV10-3 to TRBJ2-5; 11 bases line up with TRBD2. In germline, CDR1 is ENHRY, CDR2 SYGVKD. The CDR3 runs to 13 residues. Trimming took 6 bases from V and 11 from J; bases not matched to a gene: 8. For the CDR3, the DNA is TGTGCCATCAGCGTAGCGGGAGGGGATGAGCAGTACTTC. It encodes CAISVAGGDEQYF.

This clonotype was recorded once. The chain uses TRBV6-6 and TRBJ1-1; the D is unclear. This CDR3 has 13 residues. Trimming took off 2 bases at V and 0 bases at J, with 4 bases between the two ends. Germline V lookup: CDR1 MNHNY, CDR2 SVGAGI (reference sequence). CDR3 sequence (DNA): TGTGCCAGCAGTTACGGGATGAACACTGAAGCTTTCTTT. It codes for CASSYGMNTEAFF.

This clonotype was detected only a few times. J is TRBJ1-1 and V is TRBV11-3; D unresolved. V lost 1 base and J 3 bases, leaving 3 bases between the germline ends. The CDR3 consists of 12 residues. Germline V gene sequence: CDR1 SGHNT, CDR2 YENEEA. Written as DNA, the CDR3 is TGTGCCAGCAGCTTAGGTGACACTGAAGCTTTCTTT. Amino acids: CASSLGDTEAFF.

Relative to its sample, this clonotype is medium-sized (0.01 to 0.1%). The chain combines TRBV24-1 with TRBJ2-5; D possibly corresponds to TRBD2 (6 bases). The CDR3 has 14 residues. CDR1 and CDR2 from the germline V gene are KGHDR and SFDVKD. The V and J ends lost 12 bases and 2 bases respectively, with 18 bases between them. The CDR3 protein is CAPTVLATQETQYF. As DNA, the CDR3 is TGTGCCCCCACGGTCCTAGCGACTCAAGAGACCCAGTACTTC.

This clonotype came up many times. The chain recombines TRBV4-3 with TRBJ2-2; 9 nucleotides align to TRBD2. V was pared by 5 bases and J by 4 bases, with 5 bases of the junction left unmatched. CDR3 size: 15 residues. Looked up from germline, CDR1 is LGHNA and CDR2 is YSLEER. CDR3 amino acids: CASSSNSGGTGELFF. The CDR3 DNA sequence: TGCGCCAGCAGCTCGAATAGCGGGGGCACCGGGGAGCTGTTTTTT.

The V call is TRBV7-2, the J call TRBJ1-1; possible D gene TRBD1, 5 bases. Between the trimmed V and J ends, which lost 5 bases and 7 bases, there was a span of 14 bases. Germline CDR1 is SGHTA and CDR2 is FQGNSA. The CDR3 loop spans 13 amino acids. In DNA form, the CDR3 reads TGTGCCAGCAGCCACTTGCTGGGGGATGAAGCTTTCTTT. Amino acid sequence: CASSHLLGDEAFF.

This clonotype was seen ten or more times. This CDR3 is CASSIWGLMDEAFF. CDR3 DNA: TGTGCCAGTAGTATTTGGGGGCTCATGGATGAAGCTTTCTTT. This chain joins TRBV19 and TRBJ1-1; possibly TRBD1 for D (6 bases). CDR3 length equals 14 residues. Germline V gives CDR1 LNHDA, CDR2 SQIVND (reference sequence). V lost 3 bases and J lost 7, with 15 bases in between.

The J gene is TRBJ2-3, the V gene TRBV7-2, with 13 bases matching TRBD2. This CDR3 spans 15 amino acids. The J segment lost 4 bases and the V segment lost 5 bases, leaving 3 bases of the junction unmatched. CDR1 SGHTA and CDR2 FQGNSA come from the germline V gene. CDR3 in amino acids: CASSRLAGGSDTQYF. DNA of the CDR3: TGTGCCAGCAGCCGACTAGCGGGAGGTTCAGATACGCAGTATTTT.

This clonotype was counted between two and nine times. The DNA is omitted, as the CDR3 cannot be located on it reliably, and the CDR3 follows TCRdb's listing. The gene calls are TRBV7-5 and TRBJ2-1; the table gives TRBD2 as D, unverified against the DNA. TRBV7-5 is described as a pseudogene. A total of 19 residues make up the CDR3, ends included. CDR3 region: CISVPEAKQRDVGTYEQYF.

Note on this clonotype: The conserved final phenylalanine or tryptophan is absent from the CDR3, which likely points to a read error. It is unclear where the CDR3 begins or ends on the DNA, so no DNA is shown, and the CDR3 is as TCRdb lists it. The chain recombines TRBV7-8 with TRBJ2-7. The CDR3 contains 17 residues when both ends are counted. Germline V gene sequence: CDR1 SGHVS, CDR2 FQNEAQ. The CDR3: CASSLFAQQNYGYTFGS.